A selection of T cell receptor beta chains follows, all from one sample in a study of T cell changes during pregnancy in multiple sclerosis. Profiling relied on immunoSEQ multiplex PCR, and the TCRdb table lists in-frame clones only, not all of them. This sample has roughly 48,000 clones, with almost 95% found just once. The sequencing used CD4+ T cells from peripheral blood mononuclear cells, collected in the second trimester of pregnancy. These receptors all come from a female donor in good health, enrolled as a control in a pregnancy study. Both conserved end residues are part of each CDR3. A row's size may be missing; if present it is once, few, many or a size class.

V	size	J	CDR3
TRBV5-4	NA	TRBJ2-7	CASSHDRSYEQYF
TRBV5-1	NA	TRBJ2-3	CASSVGSGTTDTQYF
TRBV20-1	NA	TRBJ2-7	CSARDQYEQYF
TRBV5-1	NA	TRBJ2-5	CASSLTSGRAKETQYF
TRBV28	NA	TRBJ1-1	CASSPQGGNTEAFF
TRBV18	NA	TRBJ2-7	CASSRARQGWYEQYF
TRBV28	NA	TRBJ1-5	CASSWGQGPISPQHF
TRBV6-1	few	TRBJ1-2	CASSDPSDSIRSGYTF
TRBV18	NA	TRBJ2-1	CASSPTGGAYNSGEQFF
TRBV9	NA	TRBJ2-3	CASSYGLAGSADTQYF
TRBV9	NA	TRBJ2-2	CASSVEQGIGELFF
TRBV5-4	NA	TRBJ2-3	CASSLGGPSGSEDTQYF
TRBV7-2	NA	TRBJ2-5	CASSSGLAGEGETQYF
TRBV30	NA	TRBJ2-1	CAWSPTGGSYNEQFF
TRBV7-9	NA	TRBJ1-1	CASSPEGTTTEAFF
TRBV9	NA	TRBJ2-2	CASSVARGPSGELFF
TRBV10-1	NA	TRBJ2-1	CASSESGVPRGRDEQFF
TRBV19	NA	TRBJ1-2	CASSIEWTARGGYTF
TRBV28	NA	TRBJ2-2	CASYIRGRGQGWTGELFF
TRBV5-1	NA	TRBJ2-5	CASRPPGLQETQYF
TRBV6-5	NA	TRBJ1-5	CASNQGAAQPQHF
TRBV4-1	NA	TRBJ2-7	CASSQPQGAIYEQYF
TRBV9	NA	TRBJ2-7	CASSVGTGTSGTHSSYEQYF
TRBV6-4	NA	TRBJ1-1	CASSDGGLNTEAFF
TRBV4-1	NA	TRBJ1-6	CASSHPGQGPLHF
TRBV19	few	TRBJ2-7	CASSTGLAPSYEQYF
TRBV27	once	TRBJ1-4	CASSARELGANEKLFF
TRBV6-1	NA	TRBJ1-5	CASSWDTLWNQPQHF
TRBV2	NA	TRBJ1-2	CASSSDNYGYTF
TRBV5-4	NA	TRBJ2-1	CASMGTGTQWSYNEQFF
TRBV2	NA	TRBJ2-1	CASGSRDEQFF
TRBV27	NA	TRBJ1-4	CASSFLHPPTGFNEKLFF
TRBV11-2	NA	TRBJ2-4	CASSSGQRNIQYF
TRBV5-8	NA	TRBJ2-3	CASSPWGSGMDTQYF
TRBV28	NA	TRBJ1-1	CASSSAGWRAFF
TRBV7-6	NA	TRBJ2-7	CASSSGDATGGDEQYF
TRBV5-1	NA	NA	CASSAGQGTYEQYF
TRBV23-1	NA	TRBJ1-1	CASSQSPRIRTEAFF
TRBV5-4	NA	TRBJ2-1	CASSLGGLAGGPANEQFF
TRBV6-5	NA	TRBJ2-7	CASSYTQTYEQYF
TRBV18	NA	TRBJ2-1	CASSPGDEQFF
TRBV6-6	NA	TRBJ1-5	CASSSGQGMHQPQHF
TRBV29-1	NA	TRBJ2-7	CSVEGGLQGNSYEQYF
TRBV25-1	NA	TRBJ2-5	CASSEYMETQYF
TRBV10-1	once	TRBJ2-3	CASSERSGPERSTDTQYF
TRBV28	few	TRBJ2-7	CASSFFRLTPYEQYF
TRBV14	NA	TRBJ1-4	CASSQLRTGGANEKLFF
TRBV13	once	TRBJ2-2	CASSPYTGELFF
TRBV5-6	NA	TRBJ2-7	CASSLTGVLDEQYF
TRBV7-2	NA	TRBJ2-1	CASSLTGQGREQFF
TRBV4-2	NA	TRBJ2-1	CASSPAGTRPDEQFF
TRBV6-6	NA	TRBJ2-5	CASSNRPGETQYF
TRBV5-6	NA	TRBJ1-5	CASSSRGYSNQPQHF
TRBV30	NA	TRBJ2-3	CAWRSTGVTDTQYF
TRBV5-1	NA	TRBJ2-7	CASSSSAVSEQYF
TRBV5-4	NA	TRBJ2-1	CASSLEGSREQFF
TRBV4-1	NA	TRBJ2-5	CASSQEGETQYF